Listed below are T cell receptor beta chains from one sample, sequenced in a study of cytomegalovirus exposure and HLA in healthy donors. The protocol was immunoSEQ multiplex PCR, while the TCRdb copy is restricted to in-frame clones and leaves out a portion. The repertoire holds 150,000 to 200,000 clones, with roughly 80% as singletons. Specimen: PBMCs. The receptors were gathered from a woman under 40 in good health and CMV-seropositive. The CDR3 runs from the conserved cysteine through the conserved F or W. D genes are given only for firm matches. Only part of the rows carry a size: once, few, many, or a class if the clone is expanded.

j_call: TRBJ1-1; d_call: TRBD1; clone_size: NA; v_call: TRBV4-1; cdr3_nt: TGCGCCAGCAGCCGACAGGGAGCGCGAGAGGGCACTGAAGCTTTCTTT; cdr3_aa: CASSRQGAREGTEAFF
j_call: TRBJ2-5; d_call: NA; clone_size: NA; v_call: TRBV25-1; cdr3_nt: TGTGCCAGCGGCCTCACGGGGGAAGGGAAGACCCAGTACTTC; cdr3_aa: CASGLTGEGKTQYF
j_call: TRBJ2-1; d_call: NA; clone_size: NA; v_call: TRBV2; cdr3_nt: TGTGCCAGCAGTTGGAGCTCCTACAATGAGCAGTTCTTC; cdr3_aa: CASSWSSYNEQFF
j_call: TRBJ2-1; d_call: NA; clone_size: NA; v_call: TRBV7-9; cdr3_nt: TGTGCCAGCAGCTTAGGGACATACCCCTACAATGAGCAGTTCTTC; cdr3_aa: CASSLGTYPYNEQFF
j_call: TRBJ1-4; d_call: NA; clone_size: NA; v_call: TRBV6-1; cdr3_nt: TGTGCCAGCAAATGGCAGGGAGGAGAAAAACTGTTTTTT; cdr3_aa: CASKWQGGEKLFF
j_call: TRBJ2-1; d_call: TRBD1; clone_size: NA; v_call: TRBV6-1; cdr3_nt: TGTGCCAGCCGAACGGGACAGTACAATGAGCAGTTCTTC; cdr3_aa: CASRTGQYNEQFF
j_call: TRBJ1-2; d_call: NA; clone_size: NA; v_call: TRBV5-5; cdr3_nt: TGTGCCAGCAGCTCGCCGGGACTGAGTTATGGCTACACCTTC; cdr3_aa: CASSSPGLSYGYTF
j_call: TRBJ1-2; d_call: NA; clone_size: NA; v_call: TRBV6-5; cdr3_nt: TGTGCCAGCAGTTATGACAGGAGATCTCTGAATGGCTACACCTTC; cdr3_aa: CASSYDRRSLNGYTF
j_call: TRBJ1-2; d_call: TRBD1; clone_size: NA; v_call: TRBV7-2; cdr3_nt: TGTGCCAGCAGCTTGTCGGGACAGGGGAGCGGTGGCTACACCTTC; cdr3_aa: CASSLSGQGSGGYTF
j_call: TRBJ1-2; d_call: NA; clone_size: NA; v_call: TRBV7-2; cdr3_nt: TGTGCCAGCAGCCCGGGACACTCATCACCAGGCTACACCTTC; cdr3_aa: CASSPGHSSPGYTF
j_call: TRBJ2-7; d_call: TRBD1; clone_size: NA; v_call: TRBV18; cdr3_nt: TGTGCCAGCTCGCCTGCGACAGGGGAGTACGAGCAGTACTTC; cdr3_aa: CASSPATGEYEQYF
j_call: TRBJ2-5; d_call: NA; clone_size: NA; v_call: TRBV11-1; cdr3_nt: TGTGCCAGCAGCAAAGGGACAGAGAGGACTAAAGAGACCCAGTACTTC; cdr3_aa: CASSKGTERTKETQYF
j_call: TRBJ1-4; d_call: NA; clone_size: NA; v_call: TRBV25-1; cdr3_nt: TGTGCCAGCAGTGAGGGGAGGGGTTGGAATGAAAAACTGTTTTTT; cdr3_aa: CASSEGRGWNEKLFF
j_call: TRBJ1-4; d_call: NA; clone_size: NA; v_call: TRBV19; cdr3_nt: TGTGCCAGTGAGGGGGGGGTTGCAACTAATGAAAAACTGTTTTTT; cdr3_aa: CASEGGVATNEKLFF
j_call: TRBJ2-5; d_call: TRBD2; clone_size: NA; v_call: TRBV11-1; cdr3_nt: TGTGCCAGCAGCCCACGTCTAGCGGGGCAAGAGACCCAGTACTTC; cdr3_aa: CASSPRLAGQETQYF
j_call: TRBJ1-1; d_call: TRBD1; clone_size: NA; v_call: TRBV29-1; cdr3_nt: TGCAGCGTTGATCCCCATATCGGACAGGGGGCGTCGTTCTTTGGGACGAACACTGAAGCTTTCTTT; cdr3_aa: CSVDPHIGQGASFFGTNTEAFF
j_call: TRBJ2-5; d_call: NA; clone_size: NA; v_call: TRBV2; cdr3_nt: TGTGCCAGCAATCCGGACTCGATGGGGACCCAGTACTTC; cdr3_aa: CASNPDSMGTQYF
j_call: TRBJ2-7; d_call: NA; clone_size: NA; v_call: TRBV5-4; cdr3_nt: TGTGCCAGCAGCTTGGAAGGGCGGGACTCCTACGAGCAGTACTTC; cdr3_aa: CASSLEGRDSYEQYF
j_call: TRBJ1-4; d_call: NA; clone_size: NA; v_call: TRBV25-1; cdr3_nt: TGTGCCAGCAGCATAAGAGGCAGCCTGCATGAAAAACTGTTTTTT; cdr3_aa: CASSIRGSLHEKLFF
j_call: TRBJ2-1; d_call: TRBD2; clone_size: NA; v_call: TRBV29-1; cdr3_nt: TGCAGCGTTGTAGGGACTAGCGGGGGGACCTCCTACAATGAGCAGTTCTTC; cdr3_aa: CSVVGTSGGTSYNEQFF
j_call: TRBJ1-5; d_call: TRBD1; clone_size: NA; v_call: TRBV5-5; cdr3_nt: TGTGCCAGCAGCTTGGCCGGACAGGGGGAATATCAGCCCCAGCATTTT; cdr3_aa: CASSLAGQGEYQPQHF
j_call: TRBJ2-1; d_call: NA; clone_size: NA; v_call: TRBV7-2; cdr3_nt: TGTGCCAGCAGACGAGTCCACAATGAGCAGTTCTTC; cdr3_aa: CASRRVHNEQFF
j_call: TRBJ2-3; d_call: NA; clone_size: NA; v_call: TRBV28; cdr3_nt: TGTGCCAGCACCTCGGACAGTAGAGGAGTTGATACGCAGTATTTT; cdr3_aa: CASTSDSRGVDTQYF
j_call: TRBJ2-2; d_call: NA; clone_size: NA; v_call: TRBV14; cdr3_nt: TGTGCCAGCAGCCAAGGGACAAGGCGACGCACCGGGGAGCTGTTTTTT; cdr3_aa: CASSQGTRRRTGELFF
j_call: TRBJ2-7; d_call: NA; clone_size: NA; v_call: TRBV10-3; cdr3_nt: TGTGCCACGCAGGGAACCTACGAGCAGTACTTC; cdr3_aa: CATQGTYEQYF
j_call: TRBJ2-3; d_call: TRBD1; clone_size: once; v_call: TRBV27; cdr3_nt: TGTGCCAGCAGTCTCACAGGGGGTACAGGGGGTACGCAGTATTTT; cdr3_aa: CASSLTGGTGGTQYF
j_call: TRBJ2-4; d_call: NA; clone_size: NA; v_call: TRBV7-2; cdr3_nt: TGTGCCAGCAGCCGGGAGCAGAAAAACATTCAGTACTTC; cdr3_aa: CASSREQKNIQYF
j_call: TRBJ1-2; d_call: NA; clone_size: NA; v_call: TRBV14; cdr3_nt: TGTGCCAGCTGCTACGGGGTGGGGTATGGCTACACCTTC; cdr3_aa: CASCYGVGYGYTF
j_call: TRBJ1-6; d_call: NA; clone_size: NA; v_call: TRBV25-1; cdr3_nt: TGTGCCAGCAGTGAATACAGGAATTATAATTCACCCCTCCACTTT; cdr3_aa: CASSEYRNYNSPLHF
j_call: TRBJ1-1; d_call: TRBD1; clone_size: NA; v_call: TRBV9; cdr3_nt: TGTGCCAGCAGCGTTACCCCTGTCCCGGGACAGGGGTTCGAAGCTTTCTTT; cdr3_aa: CASSVTPVPGQGFEAFF
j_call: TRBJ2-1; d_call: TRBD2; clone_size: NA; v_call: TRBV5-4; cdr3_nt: TGTGCCAGCAGCCTTGGAGTTGGAGCGGGGGGACAGCAGTTCTTC; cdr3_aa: CASSLGVGAGGQQFF
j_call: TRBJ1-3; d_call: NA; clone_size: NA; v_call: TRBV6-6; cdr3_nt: TGTGCCAGCAGTTACGCCCCCAGGGAGGCTGGAAACACCATATATTTT; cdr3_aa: CASSYAPREAGNTIYF
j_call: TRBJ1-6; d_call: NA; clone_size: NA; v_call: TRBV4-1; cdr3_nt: TGCGCCAGCAGCCGCACAGGGTTTTCACCCCTCCACTTT; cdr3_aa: CASSRTGFSPLHF
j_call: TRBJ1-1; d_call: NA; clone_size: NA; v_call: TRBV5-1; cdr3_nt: TGCGCCAGCAGCTTTGGTAGGACAGAGGTGACTGAAGCTTTCTTT; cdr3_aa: CASSFGRTEVTEAFF
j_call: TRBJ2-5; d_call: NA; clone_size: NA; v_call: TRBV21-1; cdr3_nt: TGTGCCAGCAGCACCTTAGGACAACAAGGAGAGACCCAGTACTTC; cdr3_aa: CASSTLGQQGETQYF
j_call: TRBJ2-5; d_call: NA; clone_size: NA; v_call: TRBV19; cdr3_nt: TGTGCCAGTAGTATACTAGGGGGAGAGACCCAGTACTTC; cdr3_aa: CASSILGGETQYF
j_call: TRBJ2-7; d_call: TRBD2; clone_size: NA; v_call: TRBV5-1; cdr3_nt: TGCGCCAGCAGCTTATCTAGCGGGGGCTCCTCCTACGAGCAGTACTTC; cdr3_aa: CASSLSSGGSSYEQYF
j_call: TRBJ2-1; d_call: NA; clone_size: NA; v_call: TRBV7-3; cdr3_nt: TGTGCCAGCAGCTTAGCGTCCTACAATGAGCAGTTCTTC; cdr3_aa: CASSLASYNEQFF
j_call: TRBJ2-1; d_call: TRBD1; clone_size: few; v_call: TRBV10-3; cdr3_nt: TGTGCCATCAGTAAAAGGACAGGGGCGAGCTCCTACAATGAGCAGTTCTTC; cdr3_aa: CAISKRTGASSYNEQFF
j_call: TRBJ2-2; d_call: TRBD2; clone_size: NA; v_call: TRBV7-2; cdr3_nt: TGTGCCAGCAGCTTCCTAGCGGGGGGCCCGAACACCGGGGAGCTGTTTTTT; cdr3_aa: CASSFLAGGPNTGELFF
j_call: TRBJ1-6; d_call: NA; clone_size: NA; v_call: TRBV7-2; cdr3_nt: TGTGCCAGCAGCTTAAGGGGTTCCTCCTATAATTCACCCCTCCACTTT; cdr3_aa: CASSLRGSSYNSPLHF
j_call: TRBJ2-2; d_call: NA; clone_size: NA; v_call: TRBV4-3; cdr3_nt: TGCGCCAGCAGCCAACGGGGCAGGGGCTACACCGGGGAGCTGTTTTTT; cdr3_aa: CASSQRGRGYTGELFF
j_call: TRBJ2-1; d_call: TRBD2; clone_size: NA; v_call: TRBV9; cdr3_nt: TGTGCCAGCAGCCCCCTCAGGACTAGCGGGGATAGGAATGAGCAGTTCTTC; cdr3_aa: CASSPLRTSGDRNEQFF
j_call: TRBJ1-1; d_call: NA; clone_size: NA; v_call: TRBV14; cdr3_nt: TGTGCCAGCAGCCAAGTTCAGGACTACACTGAAGCTTTCTTT; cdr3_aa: CASSQVQDYTEAFF
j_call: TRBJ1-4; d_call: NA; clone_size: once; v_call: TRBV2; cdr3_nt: TGTGCCAGCAGAGCGCAGCAGAATGAAAAACTGTTTTTT; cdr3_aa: CASRAQQNEKLFF
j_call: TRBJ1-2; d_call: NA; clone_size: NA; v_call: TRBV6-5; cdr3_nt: TGTGCCAGCAGTTACTCTACAGGGTTGAATGGCTACACCTTC; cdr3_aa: CASSYSTGLNGYTF
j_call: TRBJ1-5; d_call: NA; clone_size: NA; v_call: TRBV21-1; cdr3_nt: TGTGCCAGCAGCAAAGGACAGTTACTTAATCAGCCCCAGCATTTT; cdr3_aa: CASSKGQLLNQPQHF
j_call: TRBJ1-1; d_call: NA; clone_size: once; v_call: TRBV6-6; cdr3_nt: TGTGCCAGCAGTTACCACATGTCGATCGGGGAAGCTTTCTTT; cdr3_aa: CASSYHMSIGEAFF
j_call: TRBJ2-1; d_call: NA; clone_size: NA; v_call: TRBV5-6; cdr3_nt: TGTGCCAGCAGCTTAACCAGGAAGGATGAGCAGTTCTTC; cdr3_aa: CASSLTRKDEQFF
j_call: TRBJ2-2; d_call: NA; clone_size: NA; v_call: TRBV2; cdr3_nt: TGTGCCAGCAGTGTAATCGTGAACACCGGGGAGCTGTTTTTT; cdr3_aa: CASSVIVNTGELFF
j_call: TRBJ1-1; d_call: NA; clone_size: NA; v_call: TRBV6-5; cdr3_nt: TGTGCCAGCAGTTACGACAACCCGGTGCGAGAAGAAGCTTTCTTT; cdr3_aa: CASSYDNPVREEAFF